The 19 T cell receptor beta chains presented below share a single source sample, sequenced in a study of blood T cell repertoires in COVID-19. Clones were sequenced by immunoSEQ multiplex PCR, and TCRdb holds only the in-frame ones, with some missing. The repertoire holds over 200,000 clones, around 80% seen once, with approximately 12% in the top ten. The sequencing input was peripheral blood. The receptors were gathered from a middle-aged woman with acute or convalescent COVID-19.

This clone was counted a single time. This sequence joins TRBV5-1 and TRBJ2-3; 7 nucleotides align to TRBD2. V was pared by 3 bases and J by 1 base, with 8 bases of the junction left unmatched. Germline lookup yields CDR1 SGHRS and CDR2 YFSETQ. The CDR3 totals 16 residues. The CDR3 DNA is TGCGCCAGCAGCTCCGGATGGGGAGGGGGCACAGATACGCAGTATTTT. Translated: CASSSGWGGGTDTQYF.

The chain has TRBV19 and TRBJ1-1; D remains unclear. V gave up 7 bases and J gave up 2 bases, with 14 bases separating them. CDR3 length: 14 residues. Germline V CDR1 and CDR2: LNHDA, SQIVND (reference sequence). CDR3 DNA sequence: TGTGCCAGTACCGCAAGGACTTCTAACACTGAAGCTTTCTTT. This encodes CASTARTSNTEAFF.

The V gene is TRBV3-1 (or the pseudogene TRBV3-2), the J gene TRBJ1-2; D is ambiguous. Trimming left V 4 bases short and J 5 bases short, with 14 bases between. Looked up from germline, CDR1 is LGHDT and CDR2 is YNNKEL (reference sequence). This CDR3 is 14 amino acids long. The CDR3 DNA is TGTGCCAGCAGCCTCCTGGGCCCAGCATATGGCTACACCTTC. Its translation is CASSLLGPAYGYTF.

The chain carries TRBV7-9 and TRBJ1-4; 9 positions agree with TRBD1. V lost 4 bases, J lost 5 bases, and 5 bases stayed unmatched. The CDR3 contains 15 residues. Germline V gene lookup returns CDR1 SEHNR and CDR2 FQNEAQ (reference sequence). In DNA, the CDR3 is TGTGCCAGCAGCTCCCGGGACAGGGTGAATGAAAAACTGTTTTTT. Protein product: CASSSRDRVNEKLFF. The variable domain in full, completed from reference TRBV7-9 and TRBJ1-4, reads DTGVSQNPRHKITKRGQNVTFRCDPISEHNRLYWYRQTLGQGPEFLTYFQNEAQLEKSRLLSDRFSAERPKGSFSTLEIQRTEQGDSAMYLCASSSRDRVNEKLFFGSGTQLSVL.

This clone was seen just once. The V call is TRBV5-1, the J call TRBJ1-1, with D perhaps TRBD1 (6 bases). Germline CDR1 reads SGHRS; CDR2 reads YFSETQ. V was trimmed by 2 bases and J by 0 bases, leaving 14 bases between them. This CDR3 comprises 16 residues. The CDR3 here is CASSFGARTVNTEAFF. CDR3 in DNA: TGCGCCAGCAGCTTCGGGGCTAGGACAGTGAACACTGAAGCTTTCTTT.

The rearrangement uses TRBV4-3 and TRBJ2-7; possible D gene TRBD2, 6 bases. V was clipped by 2 bases and J by 2 bases, with 19 bases between them. The CDR3 consists of 17 residues. Germline V gene lookup returns CDR1 LGHNA and CDR2 YSLEER. Written as DNA, the CDR3 is TGCGCCAGCAGCCAACGACCGTTCGAGGAGGGGCCCTACGAGCAGTACTTC. Translated, it gives CASSQRPFEEGPYEQYF.

The CDR3 sequence: CASQDRAVGELFF. The CDR3 DNA reads TGTGCCTCACAGGACAGGGCAGTCGGGGAGCTGTTTTTT. This rearrangement joins TRBV2 to TRBJ2-2; 8 bases match TRBD1. This CDR3 is 13 amino acids long. Germline assignment: CDR1 SNHLY and CDR2 FYNNEI. With V trimmed by 11 bases and J by 7 bases, 9 bases remained unmatched.

V usage is TRBV7-6 and J usage is TRBJ1-5; 8 bases match TRBD1. V lost 5 bases to trimming and J lost 2 bases; unmatched junction nucleotides: 5. CDR1 is SGHVS, CDR2 FNYEAQ, per germline. CDR3 size: 15 residues. CDR3 sequence (DNA): TGTGCCAGCAGCAACGGACAGGGTGGCAATCAGCCCCAGCATTTT. This encodes CASSNGQGGNQPQHF. The full variable domain, its missing parts supplied by reference TRBV7-6 and TRBJ1-5, is GAGVSQSPRYKVTKRGQDVALRCDPISGHVSLYWYRQALGQGPEFLTYFNYEAQQDKSGLPNDRFSAERPEGSISTLTIQRTEQRDSAMYRCASSNGQGGNQPQHFGDGTRLSIL.

V and J are TRBV5-6 and TRBJ2-7; TRBD1 might be the D (5 bases). The CDR3 runs 13 residues. Trimming removed 0 bases from V and 4 bases from J, with 8 bases in between. CDR1 and CDR2 from the germline V gene are SGHDT and YYEEEE. Here the CDR3 DNA reads TGTGCCAGCAGCTTGGGGGCAGGGTACGAGCAGTACTTC. Protein: CASSLGAGYEQYF.

This chain joins TRBV30 and TRBJ1-5; 12 nucleotides agree with TRBD1. The J segment lost 7 bases and the V segment lost 1 base, leaving 5 bases of the junction unmatched. Germline V CDR1 and CDR2: GTSNPN, SVGIG (reference sequence). CDR3 length: 15 amino acids. CDR3 region: CAWSAGTGGMQPQHF. The CDR3 DNA follows: TGTGCCTGGAGTGCCGGGACAGGGGGCATGCAGCCCCAGCATTTT.

CDR3 loop: CASSVRSTGGLDGYTF. CDR3 in DNA: TGTGCCAGCAGTGTTAGGTCGACAGGGGGCCTCGATGGCTACACCTTC. The chain is built from TRBV2 and TRBJ1-2, with 10 positions matching TRBD1. Germline CDR1 reads SNHLY; CDR2 reads FYNNEI. V shed 4 bases, J shed 6 bases, and the junction held 11 bases outside the gene matches. This CDR3 has 16 residues.

The genes are TRBV24-1 and TRBJ2-3, with D uncertain. V was cut by 0 bases and J by 5 bases, with 5 bases left in between. Germline V lookup: CDR1 KGHDR, CDR2 SFDVKD. The CDR3 has 13 residues. In nucleotides, the CDR3 is TGTGCCACCAGTGATTTGGCGTTAGATACGCAGTATTTT. The encoded protein is CATSDLALDTQYF.

The gene calls are TRBV18 and TRBJ2-5; 9 nucleotides agree with TRBD2. Trimming cost V 1 base and J 4 bases; bases outside gene matches: 7. From germline, CDR1 is KGHSH and CDR2 LQKENI. The CDR3 has 16 amino acids. The CDR3 sequence is CASSPQSREGGETQYF. Written as DNA, the CDR3 is TGTGCCAGCTCACCACAATCGCGGGAGGGAGGAGAGACCCAGTACTTC.

The genes are TRBV3-1 (or the pseudogene TRBV3-2) and TRBJ2-2; 13 bases match TRBD2. The germline V gene has CDR1 LGHDT and CDR2 YNNKEL (reference sequence). The CDR3 runs 15 residues. Trimming at V came to 2 bases and at J to 10 bases, leaving 4 bases not matched to a gene. DNA of the CDR3: TGTGCCAGCAGCCAACCAACTAGCGGGGGGGTGGAGCTGTTTTTT. It codes for CASSQPTSGGVELFF.

The genes are TRBV7-9 and TRBJ2-3; TRBD2 matches 8 bases. Trimming took 5 bases from V and 1 from J; bases not matched to a gene: 8. Germline V gene data show CDR1 as SEHNR and CDR2 as FQNEAQ (reference sequence). The CDR3 loop spans 16 amino acids. The CDR3 loop reads CASSLQLLAGTDTQYF. The CDR3 DNA reads TGTGCCAGCAGCCTACAATTACTAGCGGGCACAGATACGCAGTATTTT. Full variable domain (outside the CDR3, taken from reference TRBV7-9 and TRBJ2-3): DTGVSQNPRHKITKRGQNVTFRCDPISEHNRLYWYRQTLGQGPEFLTYFQNEAQLEKSRLLSDRFSAERPKGSFSTLEIQRTEQGDSAMYLCASSLQLLAGTDTQYFGPGTRLTVL.

The chain uses TRBV30 and TRBJ1-2; 8 nucleotides align to TRBD1. CDR1 and CDR2 (germline): GTSNPN, SVGIG (reference sequence). The CDR3 is 11 amino acids. V gave up 2 bases and J gave up 8 bases; unmatched junction bases: 1. CDR3 coding DNA: TGTGCCTGGAGTACAGGGGGAGGCTACACCTTC. Translation: CAWSTGGGYTF.

The chain combines TRBV2 with TRBJ2-7, with a tentative D call TRBD2 (6 bases). There are 14 residues in the CDR3. Trimming stripped 1 base from V and 3 bases from J, with 10 bases between. Looked up from germline, CDR1 is SNHLY and CDR2 is FYNNEI. CDR3 bases: TGTGCCAGCAGTGAAGAGGGAGGATACTACGAGCAGTACTTC. It encodes CASSEEGGYYEQYF.

The V and J genes are TRBV5-1 and TRBJ2-3; D call uncertain. Germline V CDR1 and CDR2: SGHRS, YFSETQ. Trimming took 2 bases from V and 0 from J, leaving 10 bases between them. CDR3 length: 15 amino acids. CDR3 sequence: CASSFGTASTDTQYF. The CDR3 coding sequence is TGCGCCAGCAGCTTTGGTACAGCTAGCACAGATACGCAGTATTTT.

This clone came up once. This chain uses TRBV3-1 (or the pseudogene TRBV3-2) with TRBJ1-1; D is possibly TRBD1 (5 bases). V was clipped by 1 base and J by 0 bases, with 6 bases between them. This CDR3 has 14 residues. Germline CDR1 and CDR2: LGHDT and YNNKEL (reference sequence). CDR3 loop: CASSQGQMNTEAFF. The CDR3, as DNA: TGTGCCAGCAGCCAAGGACAGATGAACACTGAAGCTTTCTTT.